Below, 9 T cell receptor beta chains from the same sample are listed, as sequenced in a study of T cells in Graves' hyperthyroidism and ophthalmopathy. Researchers took RNA transcripts and amplified the TCR beta CDR3 regions from them. The HTBI primer set served for first-round RT-PCR of the TCR CDR3. TCRdb called the multiplex PCR reads again in MiXCR, with one record for every CDR3 protein. This sample has roughly 180,000 distinct CDR3 sequences, with over 8% found just once. Sequenced: blood. The receptor source for this set is a young woman with Graves' hyperthyroidism that later progressed to Graves' ophthalmopathy.

The table lists this clonotype with many counts. The V call is TRBV18, the J call TRBJ2-5, with D tentatively TRBD2 (5 bases). This CDR3 is 14 amino acids long. Trimming took 2 bases from V and 2 from J, leaving 9 bases between them. Germline assignment: CDR1 KGHSH and CDR2 LQKENI. The CDR3: CASSPRPGQETQYF. CDR3 sequence (DNA): TGTGCCAGCTCACCAAGGCCGGGACAAGAGACCCAGTACTTC.

This clonotype showed up many times. CDR3 DNA: TGTGCCACCAGTGCCTCTGATCCGGGGGCGAGGTATGAGCAGTTCTTC. Translation gives CATSASDPGARYEQFF. The chain uses TRBV24-1 and TRBJ2-1; D could derive from TRBD1 or TRBD2 (6 bases each). The CDR3 sequence is 16 residues long. The germline V and J ends were trimmed by 5 bases and 8 bases, with 21 bases remaining between them. Germline V gene lookup returns CDR1 KGHDR and CDR2 SFDVKD.

This clonotype has more than one count but fewer than ten. In nucleotides, the CDR3 is TGTGCCAGCAGTGAACCCTCGTCCTACGAGCAGTACTTC. Its translation: CASSEPSSYEQYF. This sequence joins TRBV25-1 and TRBJ2-7; D gene uncertain. The CDR3 spans 13 residues. V was shortened by 2 bases and J by 1 base, with 6 bases between the two germline ends. Looked up from germline, CDR1 is MGHDK and CDR2 is SYGVNS.

This clonotype was recorded a few times. V gene TRBV24-1 combines with J gene TRBJ2-1; 7 nucleotides agree with TRBD1. V lost 1 base to trimming and J lost 5 bases; unmatched junction nucleotides: 4. CDR1 and CDR2 from the germline V gene are KGHDR and SFDVKD. The CDR3 has 15 amino acids. DNA of the CDR3: TGTGCCACCAGTGATTTCCTGGGACAGAACAATGAGCAGTTCTTC. Its translation is CATSDFLGQNNEQFF.

This clonotype was recorded many times. The genes are TRBV20-1 and TRBJ1-2; possibly TRBD1 for D (5 bases). The CDR3 extends over 13 amino acids. Germline lookup yields CDR1 DFQATT and CDR2 SNEGSKA (reference sequence). V lost 0 bases and J 2 bases, leaving 7 bases between the germline ends. CDR3: CSARERQNYGYTF. The CDR3 nucleotides are TGCAGTGCTAGAGAACGACAGAACTATGGCTACACCTTC.

This chain joins TRBV15 and TRBJ1-2; no clear D gene. Trimming pared 0 bases from V and 8 bases from J, leaving 10 bases between. CDR3 length: 13 amino acids. From germline, CDR1 is LNHNV and CDR2 YYDKDF (reference sequence). The CDR3 DNA reads TGTGCCACCAGCAGAGATGCCGGGTTCGGCTACACCTTC. Translating it yields CATSRDAGFGYTF.

This clonotype was observed at least ten times. The V and J genes are TRBV12-3 or TRBV12-4 and TRBJ1-1; no definite D call. The germline V and J ends were trimmed by 4 bases and 2 bases, with 5 bases remaining between them. This CDR3 is built from 12 residues. The DNA for the CDR3 is TGTGCCAGCAGTTACAGTAACACTGAAGCTTTCTTT. Its protein is CASSYSNTEAFF.

This clonotype was seen at least ten times. This chain connects TRBV27 to TRBJ1-1; 7 bases agree with TRBD1. This CDR3 contains 17 residues. CDR1 MNHEY and CDR2 SMNVEV come from the germline V gene (reference sequence). V trimming: 6 bases; J trimming: 5 bases; junction bases outside the gene matches: 18. The CDR3 reads CASSNFMRQGLGTEAFF. In nucleotides, the CDR3 is TGTGCCAGCAGCAACTTTATGAGACAGGGTTTGGGAACTGAAGCTTTCTTT.

Points on this clonotype: The germline gene is not matched at one end of the junction; a read error may be the cause. The genes are TRBV20-1 and TRBJ1-5; no clear D gene. Germline V CDR1 and CDR2: DFQATT, SNEGSKA (reference sequence). This CDR3 region has 12 residues. Written as DNA, the CDR3 is TGCAGTGCTAGAGCTAGCAGTCAGCCCCAGCATTTT. This gives the protein CSARASSQPQHF.